These T cell receptor beta chains were read from a single sample in a study of glioma-infiltrating T cells. TCRdb used MiXCR to reprocess the multiplex PCR reads, holding one entry per CDR3 protein. The sample carries about 93,000 distinct CDR3 sequences, 35% to 45% recorded once. The material sequenced was glioma tissue, nonneoplastic brain tissue, or PBMCs (not recorded which). All receptors derive from a human donor with low-grade glioma or glioblastoma, undergoing nonglioma brain surgery, or in good health (not recorded which). The CDR3 runs from the conserved cysteine through the conserved F or W. A D gene is named only where the DNA matches it firmly. The size field is filled for only some rows; it gives once, few, many or a size class.

clone size,J gene,D gene,V gene,CDR3 length,CDR3 protein,CDR3 DNA
NA,TRBJ2-1,NA,TRBV12-3/TRBV12-4,12,CASSSAAAEQFF,TGTGCCAGCAGTTCCGCCGCTGCTGAGCAGTTCTTC
many,TRBJ2-4,NA,TRBV7-2,15,CASSLVRGDKNIQYF,TGTGCCAGCAGCTTAGTCAGGGGGGATAAAAACATTCAGTACTTC
NA,TRBJ2-2,NA,TRBV27,15,CASRFGYYTAGELFF,TGTGCCAGCAGGTTCGGTTACTACACTGCCGGGGAGCTGTTTTTT
many,TRBJ1-1,NA,TRBV27,16,CASSLSGRYFFTEAFF,TGTGCCAGCAGTTTATCGGGCCGTTACTTTTTCACTGAAGCTTTCTTT
few,TRBJ1-1,TRBD1,TRBV29-1,16,CSVEDGQGARDTEAFF,TGCAGCGTTGAAGATGGACAGGGGGCTCGGGACACTGAAGCTTTCTTT
many,TRBJ2-1,NA,TRBV24-1,13,CATRGSGDNEQFF,TGTGCCACCAGAGGCAGTGGGGACAATGAGCAGTTCTTC
once,TRBJ2-7,TRBD1,TRBV6-2/TRBV6-3,15,CASTPGTGGSYEQYF,TGTGCCAGCACCCCCGGGACAGGGGGATCCTACGAGCAGTACTTC
many,TRBJ2-7,TRBD1,TRBV7-3,15,CASSLRQGVPYEQYF,TGTGCCAGCAGCTTACGGCAGGGGGTCCCCTACGAGCAGTACTTC
NA,TRBJ2-7,TRBD1,TRBV11-2,16,CASSLAPGGEYYEQYF,TGTGCCAGCAGCTTAGCACCAGGGGGCGAGTACTACGAGCAGTACTTC
many,TRBJ2-5,NA,TRBV5-1,14,CASSLDTRVETQYF,TGCGCCAGCAGCTTGGACACTAGAGTGGAGACCCAGTACTTC
once,TRBJ2-1,NA,TRBV9,13,CASSNEGADEQFF,TGTGCCAGCAGCAACGAAGGGGCGGATGAGCAGTTCTTC
many,TRBJ2-7,NA,TRBV2,13,CASTDAGEYEQYF,TGTGCCAGCACCGACGCAGGGGAATACGAGCAGTACTTC
NA,TRBJ2-1,TRBD2,TRBV24-1,16,CAISDTGTSLINEQFF,TGTGCCATTAGTGATACCGGGACTAGTCTAATCAATGAGCAGTTCTTC
many,TRBJ1-1,NA,TRBV11-2,14,CASSPRASNTEAFF,TGTGCCAGCAGCCCAAGGGCCTCGAACACTGAAGCTTTCTTT
few,TRBJ1-3,NA,TRBV12-3/TRBV12-4,12,CASSFHGNTIYF,TGTGCCAGCAGTTTTCATGGAAACACCATATATTTT
NA,TRBJ1-2,TRBD1,TRBV27,13,CASRQGTGNGYTF,TGTGCCAGCAGGCAAGGGACAGGGAACGGATACACCTTC
many,TRBJ1-4,NA,TRBV2,16,CASSEEERATNEKLFF,TGTGCCAGCAGTGAAGAGGAACGTGCAACTAATGAAAAACTGTTTTTT
few,TRBJ2-1,TRBD2,TRBV18,16,CASSPRGGRKVYEQFF,TGTGCCAGCTCACCTCGCGGGGGGCGAAAGGTTTATGAGCAGTTCTTC
NA,TRBJ2-3,NA,TRBV6-2/TRBV6-3,12,CASSSRDLTQYF,TGTGCCAGCAGCTCCAGGGACCTTACGCAGTATTTT
many,TRBJ2-1,NA,TRBV19,14,CASKVGSVYNEQFF,TGTGCCAGTAAGGTCGGTAGCGTCTACAATGAGCAGTTCTTC
NA,TRBJ1-6,TRBD1,TRBV20-1,13,CSARAQGRSPLHF,TGCAGTGCTAGAGCACAGGGGAGATCACCCCTCCACTTC
many,TRBJ2-3,TRBD2,TRBV12-3/TRBV12-4,14,CASTSGGSTDTQYF,TGTGCCAGTACTAGCGGGGGGAGCACAGATACGCAGTATTTT
many,TRBJ2-7,NA,TRBV14,13,CASSQAGVYEQYF,TGTGCCAGCAGCCAAGCCGGCGTCTACGAGCAGTACTTC
NA,TRBJ2-7,NA,TRBV3-1,15,CASSLEYRASYEQYF,TGTGCCAGCAGCCTAGAGTATAGGGCCTCCTACGAGCAGTACTTC
many,TRBJ1-1,NA,TRBV7-2,16,CASSLVGARMNTEAFF,TGTGCCAGCAGCTTAGTTGGCGCCAGAATGAACACTGAAGCTTTCTTT
many,TRBJ2-3,NA,TRBV7-3,19,CASSFIADGTTHSTDTQYF,TGTGCCAGCAGCTTCATAGCCGACGGGACGACGCATAGCACAGATACGCAGTATTTT
many,TRBJ1-3,NA,TRBV4-1,16,CASSQVEVFSGNTIYF,TGCGCCAGCAGCCAAGTGGAGGTCTTCTCTGGAAACACCATATATTTT
medium-sized,TRBJ2-1,TRBD1,TRBV19,13,CASRGQGHNEQFF,TGTGCCAGTAGGGGACAGGGCCACAATGAGCAGTTCTTC
many,TRBJ1-1,NA,TRBV27,15,CASSPTGGRGTEAFF,TGTGCCAGCAGTCCCACGGGGGGGCGTGGGACTGAAGCTTTCTTT